What follows are 3 T cell receptor beta chains derived from one specimen sequenced in a study of blood T cells in healthy people across ages (dated by TCRdb to about 2015). Library preparation was by 5' RACE. These reads were obtained on an Illumina HiSeq 2500. A second about 6 to 11 cycle PCR used a sample-barcoded 5' primer and a J-beta primer mix. The public reads were run again by TCRdb, first through fastp at Q25 and then through MiXCR, and only productive beta chains were kept. Identical CDR3 protein sequences are pooled into one entry, listed with their most common genes and DNA. Counted in this sample were approximately 790,000 distinct CDR3 sequences; approximately 65% of them appeared once. The leading ten clones occupy about a quarter of the sample. The sequenced sample was blood. All receptors come from a young man in good health.

The chain has TRBV28 and TRBJ1-5; D is unresolved. Germline V gene data show CDR1 as MDHEN and CDR2 as SYDVKM. Trimming stripped 7 bases from V and 0 bases from J, with 16 bases between. The CDR3 is made up of 16 amino acids. The CDR3 DNA reads TGTGCCAGCACCCCCTGGCCAGGCTATAGCAATCAGCCCCAGCATTTT. Amino acids: CASTPWPGYSNQPQHF.

The chain employs TRBV11-1 and TRBJ1-1, with unresolved D. CDR1 SGHAT and CDR2 FQDESV come from the germline V gene (reference sequence). The CDR3 is made up of 15 amino acids. Trimming removed 0 bases from V and 2 bases from J, with 10 bases in between. The CDR3 here is CASSLAPGPNTEAFF. CDR3 DNA sequence: TGTGCCAGCAGCTTAGCCCCAGGTCCAAACACTGAAGCTTTCTTT.

This clonotype was seen a single time. The chain carries TRBV7-8 and TRBJ2-3, with D perhaps TRBD1 or TRBD2 (6 bases each). CDR1 SGHVS and CDR2 FQNEAQ come from the germline V gene. The length of the CDR3 is 19 residues. V lost 1 base and J 1 base, leaving 21 bases between the germline ends. The CDR3, as DNA: TGTGCCAGCAGCTTAGTAGGCCCCCACGGGGGCGGAGGCACAGATACGCAGTATTTT. Its protein product is CASSLVGPHGGGGTDTQYF.